The T cell receptor (beta chain) under discussion was sequenced for a study of T cells after posttransplantation cyclophosphamide. The study, taken as a whole, reports: Recipient CMV seropositivity and CMV reactivation strongly tracked TRB clonality. TRB overlap between skin or GI tissue T cells and blood was limited. Later post-transplant blood repertoires were often dominated by donor CD8+ memory clones.

Generated by immunoSEQ multiplex PCR, the TCRdb table keeps only in-frame clones and is missing some. The sample is made up of 15,000 to 20,000 clones, none counted only once. This CDR3 comprises 13 residues. The V and J ends lost 2 bases and 6 bases respectively, with 13 bases between them. Germline CDR1 GTSNPN, CDR2 SVGIG (reference sequence). This clone was recorded many times. Its antigen is currently unknown. A marrow graft followed busulfan-fludarabine conditioning, with cyclophosphamide on days +3 and +4. This sequence joins TRBV30 and TRBJ1-1, with a tentative D call TRBD1 (6 bases). This TCR was recovered from a female patient between 30 and 40 years old who received an allogeneic stem cell transplant from a related donor, was CMV-positive, and had no GVHD. Some T cells may have originated in the graft donor. Source: PBMCs, taken after allogeneic stem cell transplant with posttransplant cyclophosphamide. The CDR3 DNA is TGTGCCTGGAGTTACAGGGAGTTGGCTGAAGCTTTCTTT. Protein sequence: CAWSYRELAEAFF.